Listed here is a single T cell receptor (beta chain). Its specificity is not known. TCRdb reprocessed the 5' RACE reads via MiXCR and lists one record per CDR3 protein. Among hundreds of thousands of distinct CDR3 sequences, 6.2% were seen once, and the ten largest hold about 15%. Germline trimming cut 0 bases from V and 1 base from J; bases unmatched to any gene: 1. This CDR3 is 16 amino acids long. Per germline, CDR1 LGHNA and CDR2 YSLEER. The data are from a study of T cells after yellow fever vaccination. The study's findings and limits: After the booster, roughly 96% of CD4 and approximately 90% of CD8 primary-response clones were re-detected.

The chain uses TRBV4-3 and TRBJ2-7, with 12 bases matching TRBD2. Sequencing was performed on PBMCs, taken 5 days after the yellow fever booster vaccination. The TCR was taken from a man aged 25-45 years who received the YFV17D yellow fever vaccine. The CDR3 coding sequence is TGCGCCAGCAGCCAAGAACTAGCGGGAGGATCCTACGAGCAGTACTTC. This encodes CASSQELAGGSYEQYF.